Reported below is one T cell receptor (beta chain). No antigen is known for it. A multiplex PCR was run with 60 Vbeta primers and 13 Jbeta primers. Profiling relied on immunoSEQ multiplex PCR, and the TCRdb table lists in-frame clones only, not all of them. The table shows roughly 120,000 clones, with 79% occurring only once. The V segment lost 2 bases and the J segment 0 bases; nucleotides outside the gene matches: 8. CDR3 length equals 17 residues. CDR1 is SGDLS, CDR2 YYNGEE, per germline. This sample is drawn from a study of cytomegalovirus exposure and HLA in healthy donors. Regarding the study as a whole: Researchers reportedly found TCR beta sequences accurately predicted most subjects' HLA-A and HLA-B alleles. Versus the approximately 720-donor mean, an Asian-associated ancestry cluster reportedly showed fewer N-insertions in a later analysis. In vitro, a few CMV-associated chains proved specific for CMV antigens.

The receptor comes from a man aged 30 to 39 in good health and CMV-seropositive. The source material was PBMCs. The chain recombines TRBV9 with TRBJ2-1; 7 nucleotides agree with TRBD1. In nucleotides, the CDR3 is TGTGCCAGCAGCGTGTCAGGGGACAGAAGCTCCTACAATGAGCAGTTCTTC. Translated: CASSVSGDRSSYNEQFF.